These 15 T cell receptor beta chains originate from one sample sequenced in a study of T cell repertoires in cytomegalovirus infection (dated by TCRdb to between 2018 and 2021). Reads for this sample came from an Illumina HiSeq 1500. TCRdb applied fastp at Q25 and MiXCR to the public reads, then kept only in-frame beta chains. Entries are consolidated by CDR3 protein sequence, retaining the most common genes and DNA. Across this sample there are more than 150,000 distinct CDR3 sequences, with around 20% seen only once. The top ten clonotypes cover approximately 3% of the sample. The source material was PBMCs. Receptors were obtained from a human donor in good health (CMV status not recorded). Some clones in this sample may be carry-over from other donors' samples.

This clonotype has just a few counts. V usage is TRBV5-4 and J usage is TRBJ2-1; a possible D gene is TRBD1 (6 bases). Germline CDR1 and CDR2: SGHNT and YYREEE (reference sequence). The CDR3 consists of 17 residues. V lost 0 bases, J lost 0 bases, and 13 bases lay in between. CDR3 region: CASSLDGGVSSYNEQFF. CDR3 coding DNA: TGTGCCAGCAGCTTGGATGGGGGCGTTAGCTCCTACAATGAGCAGTTCTTC.

J is TRBJ1-2 and V is TRBV19; D is possibly TRBD1 (6 bases). This CDR3 region has 14 residues. Trimming removed 6 bases from V and 5 bases from J, with 16 bases in between. CDR1 and CDR2 (germline): LNHDA, SQIVND (reference sequence). The CDR3 reads CASRRPGAEYGYTF. CDR3 DNA: TGTGCCAGTAGGAGGCCAGGGGCTGAGTATGGCTACACCTTC. The variable domain in full, with the rest retrieved from reference TRBV19 and TRBJ1-2, is DGGITQSPKYLFRKEGQNVTLSCEQNLNHDAMYWYRQDPGQGLRLIYYSQIVNDFQKGDIAEGYSVSREKKESFPLTVTSAQKNPTAFYLCASRRPGAEYGYTFGSGTRLTVV.

In this sample, this clonotype turned up many times. V and J are TRBV7-2 and TRBJ2-1; D is perhaps TRBD2 (5 bases). Germline loops: CDR1 SGHTA, CDR2 FQGNSA. The CDR3 covers 15 residues. Deletions cut 3 bases from V and 2 bases from J, with 11 bases between. As DNA, the CDR3 is TGTGCCAGCAGCTTCACTAGTGCCCCCTACAATGAGCAGTTCTTC. Translated, it gives CASSFTSAPYNEQFF.

In its sample, this clonotype was seen many times. The rearrangement links TRBV11-3 to TRBJ2-1, with 9 bases aligning to TRBD1. CDR1 and CDR2 from the germline V gene are SGHNT and YENEEA. V lost 5 bases, J lost 7 bases, and 6 bases stayed unmatched. CDR3 length equals 14 residues. The CDR3 DNA is TGTGCCAGCAGCCCGGGGACAGGGCGGAATGAGCAGTTCTTC. It is translated as CASSPGTGRNEQFF.

This clonotype was detected a few times. The CDR3 loop reads CASSFLRNEQYF. CDR3 DNA: TGTGCCAGTAGCTTCCTCAGGAACGAGCAGTACTTC. The chain has TRBV19 and TRBJ2-7; D call uncertain. V lost 6 bases to trimming and J lost 5 bases, with 11 bases between them. Germline CDR1 reads LNHDA; CDR2 reads SQIVND (reference sequence). The CDR3 spans 12 residues.

CDR3 amino acids: CASNPAGGSYNEQFF. The CDR3 DNA follows: TGTGCCAGCAATCCAGCAGGGGGCTCCTACAATGAGCAGTTCTTC. The chain employs TRBV6-1 and TRBJ2-1; 7 bases map to TRBD1. With V trimmed by 7 bases and J by 0 bases, 6 bases remained unmatched. This CDR3 comprises 15 residues. Germline V gene lookup returns CDR1 MNHNS and CDR2 SASEGT.

This chain uses TRBV28 with TRBJ2-7; a weak D match, TRBD1 (5 bases). Germline values: CDR1 MDHEN, CDR2 SYDVKM. The CDR3 contains 15 residues. Trimming stripped 5 bases from V and 3 bases from J, with 17 bases between. CDR3 amino acids: CASSLVDRFGYEQYF. As DNA, the CDR3 is TGTGCCAGCAGTCTTGTCGACAGATTCGGCTACGAGCAGTACTTC.

This clonotype was seen at least ten times. The DNA of the CDR3 is TGTGCCAGCAGTTTAGGGGTGAGAGAGCAGTACTTC. Translated, it gives CASSLGVREQYF. The chain combines TRBV28 with TRBJ2-7; D is ambiguous. V shed 2 bases and J shed 7 bases, with 9 bases lying between them. Germline CDR1 MDHEN, CDR2 SYDVKM. The CDR3 extends over 12 amino acids.

This clonotype has more than one count but fewer than ten. V usage is TRBV20-1 and J usage is TRBJ1-5, with 11 bases identical to TRBD1. Trimming removed 4 bases from V and 5 bases from J; junction bases left unmatched: 4. Germline assignment: CDR1 DFQATT and CDR2 SNEGSKA (reference sequence). The CDR3 sequence is 14 residues long. This CDR3 is CSANGQGADQPQHF. The CDR3 DNA reads TGCAGTGCTAATGGACAGGGGGCCGATCAGCCCCAGCATTTT.

This clonotype was picked up many times. The V and J genes are TRBV7-8 and TRBJ1-4; D is perhaps TRBD1 (5 bases). The CDR3 spans 15 residues. With 5 bases removed from V and 8 bases from J, the gap between germline ends came to 18 bases. CDR1 and CDR2 from the germline V gene are SGHVS and FQNEAQ. The CDR3, as DNA: TGTGCCAGCAGCCCTTTGGCGGCGGGGGGGGAAAAACTGTTTTTT. Its protein is CASSPLAAGGEKLFF.

Comment on this clonotype: Its ends do not fully match the called genes, so a read error is possible. This chain connects TRBV20-1 to TRBJ2-3; the D gene is possibly TRBD2 (7 bases). CDR3 length: 17 residues. Per germline, CDR1 DFQATT and CDR2 SNEGSKA (reference sequence). The CDR3 sequence is CSAGGGVGGPSTDTQSF. In DNA form, the CDR3 reads TGCAGTGCGGGGGGGGGGGTGGGGGGGCCTAGCACAGATACGCAGTCTTTT.

The table lists this clonotype with a few counts. The V and J genes are TRBV12-3 or TRBV12-4 and TRBJ1-5; 7 bases align to TRBD1. V lost 7 bases to trimming and J lost 3 bases; unmatched junction nucleotides: 15. The CDR3 consists of 17 residues. This chain's CDR3 is CASTPRGGGQYNQPQHF. Here the CDR3 DNA reads TGTGCCAGCACCCCCCGTGGGGGGGGACAGTACAATCAGCCCCAGCATTTT.

This clonotype was recorded many times. The chain uses TRBV14 and TRBJ2-7; the match to TRBD1 covers 7 bases. The junction had 21 bases not matched to a gene; V was cut back by 3 bases and J by 7 bases. The germline CDR1 and CDR2 sequences are SGHDN and FVKESK. The CDR3 runs to 18 residues. CDR3 residues: CASSHRDRPRVSTREQYF. CDR3 bases: TGTGCCAGCAGCCACCGGGACAGACCCCGAGTGAGTACCCGGGAGCAGTACTTC.

The J gene is TRBJ1-2, the V gene TRBV19; 10 bases agree with TRBD1. The germline gives CDR1 LNHDA, CDR2 SQIVND (reference sequence). V dropped 6 bases and J dropped 1; count of bases not matched to a gene: 2. This CDR3 spans 14 amino acids. The DNA of the CDR3 is TGTGCCAGTAGGGGGGACAGGGGTAACTATGGCTACACCTTC. This codes for CASRGDRGNYGYTF. Together with reference TRBV19 and TRBJ1-2, the CDR3 gives the full variable domain: DGGITQSPKYLFRKEGQNVTLSCEQNLNHDAMYWYRQDPGQGLRLIYYSQIVNDFQKGDIAEGYSVSREKKESFPLTVTSAQKNPTAFYLCASRGDRGNYGYTFGSGTRLTVV.

This clonotype turned up a few times. This chain connects TRBV10-3 to TRBJ2-2, with TRBD1 matching over 9 bases. Looked up from germline, CDR1 is ENHRY and CDR2 is SYGVKD. The CDR3 runs to 14 residues. The V gene end was trimmed by 6 bases and the J gene end by 5 bases; junction bases not matched to a gene: 4. CDR3 coding DNA: TGTGCCATCAGGAGGACAGGGGAAACCGGGGAGCTGTTTTTT. Translating it yields CAIRRTGETGELFF.